This record concerns one T cell receptor (beta chain) sequence. The length of the CDR3 is 15 residues. CDR1 is GTSNPN, CDR2 SVGIG, per germline (reference sequence). V was pared by 1 base and J by 0 bases, with 10 bases between. The data were obtained in a study of control samples from healthy donors and cancer patients. The repertoire was sequenced with immunoSEQ multiplex PCR; TCRdb's copy has only in-frame clones and lacks some. The sample consists of approximately 74,000 clones, 94% of them appearing once. The receptor was isolated from a woman aged 30 to 39 in good health. The gene calls are TRBV30 and TRBJ2-1; no clear D. The specimen was blood. The CDR3 spells CAWSEPVSSYNEQFF. The CDR3 DNA is TGTGCCTGGAGTGAACCGGTAAGCTCCTACAATGAGCAGTTCTTC.